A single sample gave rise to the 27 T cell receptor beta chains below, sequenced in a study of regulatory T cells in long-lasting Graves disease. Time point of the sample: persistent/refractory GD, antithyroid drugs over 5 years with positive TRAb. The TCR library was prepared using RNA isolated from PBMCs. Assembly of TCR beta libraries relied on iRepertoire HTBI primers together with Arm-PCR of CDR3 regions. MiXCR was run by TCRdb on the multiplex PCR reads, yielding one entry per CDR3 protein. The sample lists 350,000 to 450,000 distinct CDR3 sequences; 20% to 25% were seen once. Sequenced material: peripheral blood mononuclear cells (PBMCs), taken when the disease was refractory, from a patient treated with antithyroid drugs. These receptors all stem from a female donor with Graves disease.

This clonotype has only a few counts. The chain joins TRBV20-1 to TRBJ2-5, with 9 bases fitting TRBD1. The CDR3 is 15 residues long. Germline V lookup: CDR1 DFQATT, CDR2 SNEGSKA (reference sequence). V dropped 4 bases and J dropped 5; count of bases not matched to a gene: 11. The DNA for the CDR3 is TGCAGTGCTATAGGACAGGGGCTCGCAGGGGAGACCCAGTACTTC. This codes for CSAIGQGLAGETQYF.

The CDR3: CASSQAADGHSGNTIYF. DNA of the CDR3: TGCGCCAGCAGCCAAGCCGCGGACGGTCACTCTGGAAACACCATATATTTT. The chain combines TRBV4-3 with TRBJ1-3; D not resolved. The CDR3 runs 17 residues. With 1 base removed from V and 0 bases from J, the gap between germline ends came to 13 bases. Per the germline V gene, CDR1 is LGHNA and CDR2 is YSLEER.

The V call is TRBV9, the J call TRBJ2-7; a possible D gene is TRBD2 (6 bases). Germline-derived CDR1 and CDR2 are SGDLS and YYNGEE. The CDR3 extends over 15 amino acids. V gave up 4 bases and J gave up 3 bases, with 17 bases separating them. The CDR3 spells CASSPRLDLGYEQYF. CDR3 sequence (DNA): TGTGCCAGCAGCCCAAGACTAGACCTTGGCTACGAGCAGTACTTC.

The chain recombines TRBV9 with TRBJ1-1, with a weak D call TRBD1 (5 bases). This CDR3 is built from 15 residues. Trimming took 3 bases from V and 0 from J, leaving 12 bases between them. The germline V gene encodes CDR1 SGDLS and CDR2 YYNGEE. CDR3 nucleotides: TGTGCCAGCAGCGACCATGGGGGTCTGAACACTGAAGCTTTCTTT. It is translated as CASSDHGGLNTEAFF. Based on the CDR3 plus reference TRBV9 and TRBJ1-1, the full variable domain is DSGVTQTPKHLITATGQRVTLRCSPRSGDLSVYWYQQSLDQGLQFLIQYYNGEERAKGNILERFSAQQFPDLHSELNLSSLELGDSALYFCASSDHGGLNTEAFFGQGTRLTVV.

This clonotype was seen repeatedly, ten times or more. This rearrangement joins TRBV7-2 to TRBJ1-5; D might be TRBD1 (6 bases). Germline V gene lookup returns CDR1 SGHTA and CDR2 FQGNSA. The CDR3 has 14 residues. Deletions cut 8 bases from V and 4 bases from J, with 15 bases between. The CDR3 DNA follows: TGTGCCAGCCGGGGGCAGGGTGGGAATCAGCCCCAGCATTTT. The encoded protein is CASRGQGGNQPQHF.

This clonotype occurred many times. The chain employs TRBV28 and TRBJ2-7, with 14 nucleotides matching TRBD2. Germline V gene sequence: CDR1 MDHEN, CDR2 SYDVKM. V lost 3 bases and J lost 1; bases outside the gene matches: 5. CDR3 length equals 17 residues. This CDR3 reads CASSFGGTSGSSYEQYF. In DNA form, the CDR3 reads TGTGCCAGCAGTTTCGGCGGGACTAGCGGGAGTTCCTACGAGCAGTACTTC.

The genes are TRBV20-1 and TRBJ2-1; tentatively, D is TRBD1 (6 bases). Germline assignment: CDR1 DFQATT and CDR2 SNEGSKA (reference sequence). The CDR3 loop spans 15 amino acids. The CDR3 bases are TGCAGCTCCCCTCGGGCCGCAGGGGCCTACAATGAGCAGTTCTTC. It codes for CSSPRAAGAYNEQFF.

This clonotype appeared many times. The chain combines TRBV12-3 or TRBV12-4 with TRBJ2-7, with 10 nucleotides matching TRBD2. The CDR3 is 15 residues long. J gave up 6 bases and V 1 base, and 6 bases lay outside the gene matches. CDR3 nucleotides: TGTGCCAGCAGTTTAGGCGGTAGCGGGAGGCGCGAGCAGTACTTC. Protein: CASSLGGSGRREQYF.

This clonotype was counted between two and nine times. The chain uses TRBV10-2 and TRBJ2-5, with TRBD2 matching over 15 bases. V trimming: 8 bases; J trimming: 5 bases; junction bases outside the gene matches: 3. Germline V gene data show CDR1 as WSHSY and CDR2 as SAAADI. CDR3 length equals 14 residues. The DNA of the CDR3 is TGCGCCAGCGGACTAGCGGGAGGGCCGGAGACCCAGTACTTC. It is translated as CASGLAGGPETQYF.

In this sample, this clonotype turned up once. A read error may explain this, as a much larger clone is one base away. The CDR3 sequence: CASSLRTATDEKLFF. The CDR3 region has the DNA TGTGCCAGCAGTTTACGGACAGCAACTGATGAAAAACTGTTTTTT. V and J are TRBV28 and TRBJ1-4, with a possible D match to TRBD1 (6 bases). Germline V gives CDR1 MDHEN, CDR2 SYDVKM. The CDR3 extends over 15 amino acids.

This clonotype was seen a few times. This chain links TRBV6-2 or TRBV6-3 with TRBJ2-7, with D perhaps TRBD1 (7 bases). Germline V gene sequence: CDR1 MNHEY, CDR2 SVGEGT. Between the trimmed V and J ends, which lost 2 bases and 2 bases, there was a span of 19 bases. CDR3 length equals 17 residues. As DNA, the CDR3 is TGTGCCAGCAGTTACCTCCCCCCAGGGGGGAGCCCCTACGAGCAGTACTTC. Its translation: CASSYLPPGGSPYEQYF.

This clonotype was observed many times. Here the CDR3 DNA reads TGTGCCAGCAGTTTATTCCCAGATATCAAAGGGGAGCTGTTTTTT. Amino acids: CASSLFPDIKGELFF. The chain combines TRBV27 with TRBJ2-2; D uncertain. The CDR3 spans 15 residues. Germline V gives CDR1 MNHEY, CDR2 SMNVEV (reference sequence). Trimming pared 1 base from V and 8 bases from J, leaving 14 bases between.

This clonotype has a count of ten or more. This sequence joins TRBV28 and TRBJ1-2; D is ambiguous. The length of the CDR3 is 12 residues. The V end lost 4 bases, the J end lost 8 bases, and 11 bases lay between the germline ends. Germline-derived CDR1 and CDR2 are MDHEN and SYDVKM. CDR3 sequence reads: CASSSPTEGYTF. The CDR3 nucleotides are TGTGCCAGCAGTTCCCCTACGGAGGGCTACACCTTC.

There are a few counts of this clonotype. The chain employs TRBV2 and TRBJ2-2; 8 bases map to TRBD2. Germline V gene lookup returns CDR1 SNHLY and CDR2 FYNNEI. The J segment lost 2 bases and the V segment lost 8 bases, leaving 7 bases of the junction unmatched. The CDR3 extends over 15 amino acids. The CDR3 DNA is TGTGCCAGCCAATTTAGCGGGACAAACACCGGGGAGCTGTTTTTT. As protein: CASQFSGTNTGELFF.

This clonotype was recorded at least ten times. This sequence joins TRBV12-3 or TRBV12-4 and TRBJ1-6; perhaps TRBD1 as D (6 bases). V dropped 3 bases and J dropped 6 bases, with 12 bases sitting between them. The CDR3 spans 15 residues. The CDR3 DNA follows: TGTGCCAGCAGTTTGACGGGGGCGAGTAATTCACCCCTCCACTTT. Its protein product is CASSLTGASNSPLHF.

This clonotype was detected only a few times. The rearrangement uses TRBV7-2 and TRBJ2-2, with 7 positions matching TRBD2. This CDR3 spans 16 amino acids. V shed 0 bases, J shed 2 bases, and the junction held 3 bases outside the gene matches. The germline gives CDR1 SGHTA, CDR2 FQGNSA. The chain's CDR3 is CASSLAGTTNTGELFF. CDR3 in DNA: TGTGCCAGCAGCTTAGCCGGGACTACAAACACCGGGGAGCTGTTTTTT.

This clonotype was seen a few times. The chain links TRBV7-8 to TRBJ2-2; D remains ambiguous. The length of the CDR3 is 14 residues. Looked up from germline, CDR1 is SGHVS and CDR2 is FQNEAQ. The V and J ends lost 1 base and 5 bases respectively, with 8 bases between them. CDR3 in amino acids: CASSLGVSTGELFF. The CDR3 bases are TGTGCCAGCAGCTTAGGGGTGTCGACCGGGGAGCTGTTTTTT.

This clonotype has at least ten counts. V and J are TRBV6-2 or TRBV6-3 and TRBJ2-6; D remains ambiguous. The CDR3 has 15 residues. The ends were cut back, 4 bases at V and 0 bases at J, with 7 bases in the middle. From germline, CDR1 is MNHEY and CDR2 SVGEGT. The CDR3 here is CASSFKGSGANVLTF. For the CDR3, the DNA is TGTGCCAGCAGTTTTAAGGGCTCTGGGGCCAACGTCCTGACTTTC.

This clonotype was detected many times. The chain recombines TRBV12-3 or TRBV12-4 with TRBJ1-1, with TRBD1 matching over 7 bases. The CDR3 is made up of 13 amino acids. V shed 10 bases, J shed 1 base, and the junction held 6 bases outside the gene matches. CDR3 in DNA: TGTGCCACCCAGGACAGGCCGAACACTGAAGCTTTCTTT. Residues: CATQDRPNTEAFF.

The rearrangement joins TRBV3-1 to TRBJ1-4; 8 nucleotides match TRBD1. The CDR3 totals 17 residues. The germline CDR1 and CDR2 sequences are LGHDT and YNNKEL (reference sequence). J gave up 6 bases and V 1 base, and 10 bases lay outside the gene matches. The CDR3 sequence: CASSQGLAGGEDEKLFF. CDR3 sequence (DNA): TGTGCCAGCAGCCAAGGATTGGCAGGGGGCGAGGATGAAAAACTGTTTTTT. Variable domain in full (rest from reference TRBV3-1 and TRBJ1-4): DTAVSQTPKYLVTQMGNDKSIKCEQNLGHDTMYWYKQDSKKFLKIMFSYNNKELIINETVPNRFSPKSPDKAHLNLHINSLELGDSAVYFCASSQGLAGGEDEKLFFGSGTQLSVL.

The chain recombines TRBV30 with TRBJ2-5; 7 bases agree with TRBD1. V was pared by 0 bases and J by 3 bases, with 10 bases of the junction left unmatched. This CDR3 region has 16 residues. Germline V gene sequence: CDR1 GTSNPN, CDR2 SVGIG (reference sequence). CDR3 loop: CAWSVEGAWKKETQYF. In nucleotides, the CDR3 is TGTGCCTGGAGTGTAGAGGGGGCCTGGAAGAAAGAGACCCAGTACTTC.

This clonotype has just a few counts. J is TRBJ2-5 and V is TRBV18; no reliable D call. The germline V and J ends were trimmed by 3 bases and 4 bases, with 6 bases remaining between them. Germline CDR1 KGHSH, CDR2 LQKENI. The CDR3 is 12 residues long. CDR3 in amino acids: CASSPVGETQYF. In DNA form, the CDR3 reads TGTGCCAGCTCACCTGTTGGAGAGACCCAGTACTTC.

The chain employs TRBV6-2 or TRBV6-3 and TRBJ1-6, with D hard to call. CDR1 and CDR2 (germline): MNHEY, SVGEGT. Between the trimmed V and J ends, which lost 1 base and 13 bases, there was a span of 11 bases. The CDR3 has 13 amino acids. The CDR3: CASSYFREGPLHF. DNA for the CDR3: TGTGCCAGCAGTTACTTCCGGGAGGGTCCCCTCCACTTT.

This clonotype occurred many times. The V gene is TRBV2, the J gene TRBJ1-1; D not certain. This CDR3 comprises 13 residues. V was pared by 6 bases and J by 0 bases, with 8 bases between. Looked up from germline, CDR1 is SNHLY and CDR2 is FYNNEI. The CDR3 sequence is CASSDRLNTEAFF. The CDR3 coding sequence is TGTGCCAGCAGCGACCGACTGAACACTGAAGCTTTCTTT.

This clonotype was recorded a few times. This CDR3 reads CATNRQYNEKLFF. CDR3 sequence (DNA): TGTGCCACCAACCGACAGTATAATGAAAAACTGTTTTTT. The chain uses TRBV10-3 and TRBJ1-4; weak D call: TRBD1 (5 bases). Per germline, CDR1 ENHRY and CDR2 SYGVKD. The CDR3 loop spans 13 amino acids. V was clipped by 10 bases and J by 4 bases, with 13 bases between them.

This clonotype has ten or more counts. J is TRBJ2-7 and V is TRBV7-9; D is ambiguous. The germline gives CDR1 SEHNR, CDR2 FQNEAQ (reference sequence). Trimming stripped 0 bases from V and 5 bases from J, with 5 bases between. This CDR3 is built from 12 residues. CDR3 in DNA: TGTGCCAGCAGCTTAGCGGGCCACGAGCAGTACTTC. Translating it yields CASSLAGHEQYF.

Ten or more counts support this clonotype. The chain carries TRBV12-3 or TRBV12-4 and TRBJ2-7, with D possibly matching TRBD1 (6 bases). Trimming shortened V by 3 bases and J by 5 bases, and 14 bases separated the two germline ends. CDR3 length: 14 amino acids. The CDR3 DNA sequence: TGTGCCAGCAGTTTGATGCAGGGGTCTCACGAGCAGTACTTC. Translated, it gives CASSLMQGSHEQYF.